The 11 T cell receptor beta chains below come from one sample, sequenced in a study of blood T cells in healthy people across ages. Through a sample-barcoded 5' primer and a J-beta primer mix, a second PCR was run for 7 to 11 cycles. MiXCR, applied by TCRdb to the 5' RACE reads, yields one record per CDR3 protein. Of approximately 820,000 distinct CDR3 sequences listed, roughly 44% are singletons. Source material: blood. These receptors were obtained from a man in his fifties or sixties in good health.

The chain employs TRBV7-9 and TRBJ2-1; 10 nucleotides align to TRBD2. The CDR3 loop spans 17 amino acids. Germline V gene data show CDR1 as SEHNR and CDR2 as FQNEAQ (reference sequence). The V segment lost 4 bases and the J segment 4 bases; nucleotides outside the gene matches: 10. CDR3 sequence reads: CASSSPGLAGEYNEQFF. The CDR3 DNA is TGTGCCAGCAGCTCCCCCGGGCTAGCGGGGGAGTACAATGAGCAGTTCTTC.

A note on this clonotype: Relative to the germline gene, one junction end is altered; a read error may explain this. This rearrangement joins TRBV10-3 to TRBJ2-1; D remains unclear. This CDR3 is built from 13 residues. CDR1 is ENHRY, CDR2 SYGVKD, per germline. The CDR3 sequence: CAVSPFGYNEQFF. The CDR3 nucleotides read TGTGCCGTCAGTCCTTTCGGATACAATGAGCAGTTCTTC.

This chain uses TRBV6-2 or TRBV6-3 with TRBJ1-5; maybe TRBD1 (5 bases). The V end was cut by 7 bases, the J end by 1 base, with 14 bases between. Germline values: CDR1 MNHEY, CDR2 SVGEGT. This CDR3 region has 15 residues. This chain's CDR3 is CASTPGGASNQPQHF. The CDR3 DNA reads TGTGCCAGCACCCCGGGAGGGGCAAGCAATCAGCCCCAGCATTTT.

This clonotype has a handful of counts. V and J are TRBV20-1 and TRBJ2-2; D is unclear. The CDR3 runs to 14 residues. The germline CDR1 and CDR2 sequences are DFQATT and SNEGSKA (reference sequence). The V gene lost 0 bases and the J gene lost 7 bases, with 12 bases spanning the gap. The DNA for the CDR3 is TGCAGTGCTAGAGATCGTCCAGAAGTCGGGGAGCTGTTTTTT. Translated, it gives CSARDRPEVGELFF.

This clonotype was seen a handful of times. This chain uses TRBV12-3 or TRBV12-4 with TRBJ1-2; TRBD1 aligns across 7 bases. This CDR3 is 13 amino acids long. Trimming removed 3 bases from V and 3 bases from J; junction bases left unmatched: 1. The CDR3 DNA reads as TGTGCCAGCAGTTTCACAGGGGACTATGGCTACACCTTC. Its protein is CASSFTGDYGYTF.

This chain links TRBV5-6 with TRBJ2-1; a possible D gene is TRBD1 (6 bases). Looked up from germline, CDR1 is SGHDT and CDR2 is YYEEEE. The CDR3 loop spans 15 amino acids. The V end was cut by 2 bases, the J end by 5 bases, with 14 bases between. CDR3 sequence reads: CASSFGDILHNEQFF. In DNA form, the CDR3 reads TGTGCCAGCAGCTTCGGGGACATATTACACAATGAGCAGTTCTTC.

The gene calls are TRBV27 and TRBJ2-5; D gene ambiguous. Looked up from germline, CDR1 is MNHEY and CDR2 is SMNVEV (reference sequence). The CDR3 has 13 amino acids. Trimming left V 5 bases short and J 2 bases short, with 9 bases between. This CDR3 is CASSTPAQETQYF. CDR3 bases: TGTGCCAGCAGTACGCCCGCGCAAGAGACCCAGTACTTC.

V usage is TRBV14 and J usage is TRBJ2-7; D is possibly TRBD2 (6 bases). Germline V CDR1 and CDR2: SGHDN, FVKESK. The CDR3 consists of 13 residues. V was trimmed by 6 bases and J by 1 base, leaving 10 bases between them. In DNA form, the CDR3 reads TGTGCCAGCAGAGTGGGGGGATCCTACGAGCAGTACTTC. Amino acids: CASRVGGSYEQYF.

V usage is TRBV20-1 and J usage is TRBJ2-1; perhaps D is TRBD1 or TRBD2 (6 bases each). This CDR3 is 12 amino acids long. V was cut by 2 bases and J by 10 bases, with 12 bases left in between. Germline CDR1 and CDR2: DFQATT and SNEGSKA (reference sequence). The CDR3 DNA reads as TGCAGTGCTAGAACGATGGGGGGCGAGCAGTTCTTC. Its translation is CSARTMGGEQFF.

The CDR3 DNA reads as TGCAGCGCGGGAGGAGACACTGAGCAGTTCTTC. This translates into CSAGGDTEQFF. The chain has TRBV29-1 and TRBJ2-1; 7 bases fit TRBD2. The V gene end was trimmed by 7 bases and the J gene end by 9 bases; junction bases not matched to a gene: 6. The CDR3 has 11 residues. The germline V gene encodes CDR1 SQVTM and CDR2 ANQGSEA.

In its sample, this clonotype was seen a few times. The chain couples TRBV4-1 to TRBJ2-7; 10 positions match TRBD1. V lost 0 bases, J lost 10 bases, and 9 bases stayed unmatched. Germline-derived CDR1 and CDR2 are MGHRA and YSYEKL. This CDR3 region has 15 residues. The CDR3 region is CASSQDEGQGLNQYF. The CDR3 DNA reads TGCGCCAGCAGCCAAGATGAGGGACAGGGGCTAAACCAGTACTTC.